This entry features one T cell receptor beta chain sequence. These data originate in a study of T-cell reconstitution after alpha-beta-depleted transplantation in children. Unique molecular identifiers were built into the TCRbeta library. TCRdb analysed the PCR reads with MiXCR anew, one entry per CDR3 protein. The sample lists roughly 500,000 distinct CDR3 sequences; roughly 18% were seen once. The sequence was obtained from a human donor who donated a stem cell graft to a child with acute lymphoblastic leukemia. The source was PBMCs from the stem cell graft donor, collected from the stem cell graft.

Here the CDR3 reads CASSFEGTYNEQFF. In DNA, the CDR3 is TGTGCCAGCAGCTTTGAAGGGACATACAATGAGCAGTTCTTC. The rearrangement joins TRBV11-2 to TRBJ2-1; the D gene is possibly TRBD1 (6 bases). This CDR3 spans 14 amino acids. With 3 bases removed from V and 4 bases from J, the gap between germline ends came to 10 bases. The V gene's germline CDR1 is SGHAT and CDR2 FQNNGV. Full variable domain (remainder filled in from reference TRBV11-2 and TRBJ2-1): EAGVAQSPRYKIIEKRQSVAFWCNPISGHATLYWYQQILGQGPKLLIQFQNNGVVDDSQLPKDRFSAERLKGVDSTLKIQPAKLEDSAVYLCASSFEGTYNEQFFGPGTRLTVL.